This T cell receptor (beta chain) was identified in a study of blood T cell repertoires in COVID-19. About the study: T cells, B-cell-depleted T cells, or PBMCs supplied cDNA or gDNA.

V was cut by 3 bases and J by 4 bases, with 10 bases left in between. CDR3 length: 14 residues. The germline CDR1 and CDR2 sequences are SEHNR and FQNEAQ (reference sequence). Study members were between about 18 and 100 years old and lived in roughly 24 US regions. Symptom resolution, clearance, or two negative PCRs marked the recovered donors of Cohort 3. Per the original methods: Estimation of nucleated cell counts relied on the amplification of reference gene primers. Profiling relied on immunoSEQ multiplex PCR, and the TCRdb table lists in-frame clones only, not all of them. D and trimming were read from the DNA, whereas the V and J calls and clone size are those reported in that table. This table has roughly 450,000 clones, roughly 88% appearing once.

Sequencing was done on a sample of PBMCs or T cells enriched from blood (not recorded which). The J gene is TRBJ1-5, the V gene TRBV7-9; D ambiguous. The TCR was taken from a man between 18 and 35 years old who had recovered from COVID-19. The CDR3 loop is CASSFAGMNQPQHF. CDR3 sequence (DNA): TGTGCCAGCAGCTTCGCCGGGATGAATCAGCCCCAGCATTTT.